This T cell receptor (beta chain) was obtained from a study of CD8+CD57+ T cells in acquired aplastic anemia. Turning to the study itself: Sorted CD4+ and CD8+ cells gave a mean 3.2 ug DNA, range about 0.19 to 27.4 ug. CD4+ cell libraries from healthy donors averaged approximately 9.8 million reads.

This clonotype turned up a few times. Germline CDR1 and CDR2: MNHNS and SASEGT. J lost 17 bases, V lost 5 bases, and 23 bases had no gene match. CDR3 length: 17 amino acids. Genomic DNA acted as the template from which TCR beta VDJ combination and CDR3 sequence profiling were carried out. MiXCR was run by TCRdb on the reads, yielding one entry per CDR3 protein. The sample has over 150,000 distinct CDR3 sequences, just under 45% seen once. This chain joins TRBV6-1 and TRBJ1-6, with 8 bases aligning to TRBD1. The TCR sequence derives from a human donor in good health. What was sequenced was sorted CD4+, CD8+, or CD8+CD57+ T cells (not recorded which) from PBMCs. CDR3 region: CASSPGTGYSRGFLFHF. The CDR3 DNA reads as TGTGCCAGCAGTCCCGGGACAGGATATTCTAGAGGTTTCTTATTCCACTTT.